The sequence of this TCR beta chain was determined in a study of blood T cell repertoires in COVID-19. For the study at large: The origin of the acute and convalescent COVID-19 samples was the United States, Italy and Spain. PBMCs, B-cell-depleted T cells, or T cells were the source of the cDNA or gDNA that made up the material.

The CDR3 consists of 15 residues. V was trimmed by 6 bases and J by 0 bases, leaving 11 bases between them. The germline V gene encodes CDR1 MNHEY and CDR2 SVGEGT. Authors' methods: Amplifying reference gene primers gave estimates of nucleated cell counts. This table comes from immunoSEQ multiplex PCR, and its TCRdb copy is limited to in-frame clones, with some not included. That table is the source of V, J and clone size, and D and trimming were worked out from the DNA. Found here are 110,000 to 150,000 clones, approximately 82% of them singletons; the top ten hold roughly 10%. This chain links TRBV6-2 or TRBV6-3 with TRBJ1-4; D is unresolved. The receptor comes from a man aged 55 to 70 with active or convalescent COVID-19. What was sequenced was peripheral blood. CDR3 sequence (DNA): TGTGCCAGCAGCGATTTAGATGCAACTAATGAAAAACTGTTTTTT. It is translated as CASSDLDATNEKLFF.